The entry that follows covers one T cell receptor (beta chain) sequence. Antigen: not known. TCRdb re-derived calls from the RACE reads in MiXCR, one entry per CDR3 protein. This sample yields tens of thousands of distinct CDR3 sequences, of which roughly 10% are seen a single time; roughly 6.2% belongs to the top ten. This sample was taken from a study of human T cells and chemical hapten exposure. Across the whole study: Scalp application of diphenylcyclopropenone was performed weekly in patients across the entire roughly 24-week study. Alopecia areata, totalis or universalis was found in mostly female patients.

The time point here: pre-sensitization, week 0. The treatment: therapeutic diphenylcyclopropenone sensitization with weekly scalp DPC. Study results and caveats: Versus controls, significantly more large CDR3 similarity clusters arose from expanded TCRs. Those TCRs sitting above 1 in 1000 frequency stayed the same with DPC sensitization.

Here the sequenced sample was whole blood, taken in connection with sensitization to the hapten diphenylcyclopropenone (DPC). This clonotype was sampled from a man in his thirties or forties with alopecia areata. Some clones in this sample may be carry-over from other donors' samples.

The CDR3 bases are TGTGCCAGCAGCTTGGCAGCGGGAGGGCAGACCCAGTACTTC. Protein: CASSLAAGGQTQYF. The rearrangement links TRBV7-3 to TRBJ2-5; 10 bases line up with TRBD2. Germline V gene sequence: CDR1 SGHTA, CDR2 FQGTGA. V lost 3 bases to trimming and J lost 6 bases; unmatched junction nucleotides: 4. CDR3 length: 14 residues.